The clone carrying this TCR beta chain was observed a single time. Trimming shortened V by 7 bases and J by 14 bases, and 17 bases separated the two germline ends. CDR1 is SGHNT and CDR2 is YENEEA in the germline V gene. This CDR3 is built from 11 residues. The data were taken from a study of blood T cell repertoires in COVID-19. Turning to the study itself: The United States, Italy and Spain provided the acute and convalescent COVID-19 samples. The cDNA or gDNA used as material had been derived from T cells, B-cell-depleted T cells, or PBMCs.

In terms of age and location, participants ranged from roughly 18 to 89 years and lived in about 25 US areas. Among Cohort 3 donors, those recovered had two negative PCRs, clearance, or symptom resolution. The repertoire was sequenced with immunoSEQ multiplex PCR; TCRdb's copy has only in-frame clones and lacks some. The sample includes about 160,000 clones, about 90% of them seen just once. The rearrangement joins TRBV11-3 to TRBJ1-2; D possibly corresponds to TRBD1 (5 bases). This sequence originates from a woman aged 45-59 years who had recovered from COVID-19. Sample: PBMCs or T cells enriched from blood (not recorded which). Here the CDR3 reads CASNRGGGITF. The CDR3 nucleotides read TGTGCCAGCAACCGCGGGGGAGGTATAACCTTC. Together with reference TRBV11-3 and TRBJ1-2, the CDR3 gives the full variable domain: EAGVVQSPRYKIIEKKQPVAFWCNPISGHNTLYWYLQNLGQGPELLIRYENEEAVDDSQLPKDRFSAERLKGVDSTLKIQPAELGDSAVYLCASNRGGGITFGSGTRLTVV.